This T cell receptor beta chain was sequenced during a study of blood T cells in healthy people across ages. Background on the study: Template switching retrieved approximately one barcoded beta molecule for each two T cells.

Comment on this clonotype: Its antigen is currently unknown.

Broader study findings: The long-lived group displayed more naive CD4+ cells, plus higher diversity, than the aged donors did.

A second 7 to 11 cycle PCR used barcoded and J-beta primers. TCRdb called the 5' RACE reads again in MiXCR, with one record for every CDR3 protein. The table lists around 520,000 distinct CDR3 sequences, roughly a quarter of them singletons. Germline V lookup: CDR1 KGHDR, CDR2 SFDVKD. The CDR3 is 15 amino acids. V dropped 3 bases and J dropped 5 bases, with 13 bases sitting between them. Sample donors were healthy Caucasian individuals that came from Russia, aged about 6 to 95. This sample was also put to use in a study of T cells of mothers and their children. This second report adds: Related mother-child pairs shared slightly more overlap than unrelated pairs, but the difference was non-significant.

This TCR was recovered from a boy younger than 10 in good health. This chain joins TRBV24-1 and TRBJ2-1, with D perhaps matching TRBD2 (5 bases). Sequencing was carried out using blood. Here the CDR3 DNA reads TGTGCCACCAGTGATCCTCAGCGGTCCCACAATGAGCAGTTCTTC. It codes for CATSDPQRSHNEQFF.